This section outlines one T cell receptor beta chain sequence together with its context. CDR1 and CDR2 from the germline V gene are SGHVS and FQNEAQ. This CDR3 is 15 amino acids long. Trimming cost V 5 bases and J 4 bases, with 16 bases left between them. Sequencing used immunoSEQ multiplex PCR; TCRdb keeps in-frame clones, though not all of them. This table holds over 30,000 clones, 75% found once. The record originates from a study of blood T cell repertoires in COVID-19. The chain combines TRBV7-8 with TRBJ2-3; perhaps TRBD2 as D (5 bases). The receptor's source is a man older than 75 with active or convalescent COVID-19. The material sequenced was peripheral blood. The CDR3 nucleotides are TGTGCCAGCAGCCCGCGAGGGCTAGCCGCAGATACGCAGTATTTT. Translation gives CASSPRGLAADTQYF.